These T cell receptor beta chains were read from a single sample in a study of metastatic and nonmetastatic thyroid tumors. TCRdb re-called the PCR reads with MiXCR. The table shows around 18,000 clones, with under 25% occurring only once. The material sequenced was tumor tissue. The receptors derive from a female donor with papillary thyroid cancer or a benign thyroid nodule (not recorded which). Some clones in this sample may be carry-over from other donors' samples. Each CDR3 is given with its conserved first and last residue.

j_call v_call cdr3_aa
TRBJ2-1 TRBV7-9 CASSPTSGSYNEQFF
TRBJ2-5 TRBV4-2 CASSQEVFKNQETQYF
TRBJ1-6 TRBV7-9 CASSSPSRTARDSPLHF
TRBJ2-7 TRBV28 CASSPALGNQQYF
TRBJ2-2 TRBV16 CASSQQGPLAAGELFF
TRBJ1-4 TRBV15 CATSRVRGAEKLFF
TRBJ1-6 TRBV27 CASSFRGGSPLHF
TRBJ2-7 TRBV20-1 CSARKGTAYEQYF
TRBJ2-3 TRBV7-2 CASSLGVPRTDTQYF
TRBJ1-2 TRBV30 CAWSVPGQGYGYTF
TRBJ1-5 TRBV30 CAWSQDRGGGQPQHF
TRBJ1-2 TRBV10-3 CAISESYRGGYGYTF
TRBJ2-5 TRBV11-3 CASSFLAGGGETQYF
TRBJ1-2 TRBV10-3 CAISGTLDHGYTF
TRBJ2-5 TRBV15 CATSKSRGSETQYF
TRBJ2-3 TRBV6-1 CASSEVPGSSTDTQYF
TRBJ1-2 TRBV5-1 CASSPRGTVYGYTF
TRBJ1-2 TRBV20-1 CSAVVRQEGMSYTF
TRBJ2-5 TRBV9 CASSGLGVQETQYF
TRBJ1-1 TRBV15 CATSRERRNTEAFF
TRBJ2-7 TRBV2 CASSEGGTNYEQYF
TRBJ2-7 TRBV4-1 CASSQVGQGHEQYF
TRBJ2-6 TRBV6-1 CASSVTESGANVLTF
TRBJ1-5 TRBV18 CASSPPGHNQPQHF
TRBJ1-1 TRBV19 CASSMGRGQGDTEAFF
TRBJ1-1 TRBV4-1 CASSHVTGGNTEAFF
TRBJ2-1 TRBV10-1 CASSESGTSGIYNEQFF
TRBJ1-3 TRBV25-1 CASSDGTIYF
TRBJ2-3 TRBV20-1 CSAELSTDTQYF
TRBJ2-3 TRBV27 CASRQFGGGSESDTQYF
TRBJ2-1 TRBV29-1 CSVEGTSGNEQFF
TRBJ1-2 TRBV19 CARPSNRDRGHRNYGYTF
TRBJ2-6 TRBV28 CASSLIDSGANVLTF
TRBJ2-1 TRBV12-3/TRBV12-4 CASSTTGDWMYEQFF
TRBJ2-7 TRBV30 CAWSGSGREQYF
TRBJ2-5 TRBV5-1 CASSLGDREGETQYF
TRBJ2-7 TRBV12-5 CASGPSSAALYF
TRBJ2-7 TRBV13 CASSRDGSSSYEQYF
TRBJ2-7 TRBV13 CASSLGISYEQYF
TRBJ2-2 TRBV10-1 CASSDGESTGELFF
TRBJ2-1 TRBV7-3 CASSSLAGGSNEQFF
TRBJ1-6 TRBV6-1 CASGPGGWSPLHF
TRBJ2-1 TRBV6-2/TRBV6-3 CASSYPSGRLNEQFF
TRBJ2-1 TRBV20-1 CSATGLAGDNEQFF
TRBJ2-1 TRBV11-3 CASSLSRSDNEQFF
TRBJ2-5 TRBV7-7 CASSLGSSGSDETQYF
TRBJ2-5 TRBV20-1 CSASSGTGKETQYF
TRBJ2-1 TRBV6-5 CASSYQKTSGRINEQFF
TRBJ2-7 TRBV7-2 CASSYGTGAEEQYF
TRBJ2-3 TRBV20-1 CSARIPGRATDTQYF
TRBJ2-5 TRBV4-2 CANSPSGLGVETQYF